This T cell receptor (beta chain) derives from a study of spatial heterogeneity in lung cancer. Study context: Strong correlation linked TCR transcript counts in tumor regions to a T cell module score derived from matched bulk RNA-seq. Study-level points and caveats: Tumoral mutation counts were tracked by counts of expanded intratumoral alpha and beta TCRs.

This CDR3 is 14 amino acids long. The V gene lost 4 bases and the J gene lost 2 bases, with 8 bases spanning the gap. The germline CDR1 and CDR2 sequences are MGHRA and YSYEKL. Described time point: sample taken at primary tumor resection. With regard to this clonotype: Antigen unknown.

TCRdb reanalysed the 5' RACE reads using MiXCR and keeps one entry per CDR3 protein. The sample carries 1,000 to 1,500 distinct CDR3 sequences, more than 4.5% recorded once. The starting material was lung tumor tissue, obtained at surgery. This TCR came from a male donor with early-stage non-small cell lung cancer. This chain links TRBV4-1 with TRBJ2-2, with D possibly matching TRBD2 (6 bases). CDR3 sequence: CASSRDFNTGELFF. The CDR3 DNA sequence: TGCGCCAGCAGCCGGGACTTCAACACCGGGGAGCTGTTTTTT.